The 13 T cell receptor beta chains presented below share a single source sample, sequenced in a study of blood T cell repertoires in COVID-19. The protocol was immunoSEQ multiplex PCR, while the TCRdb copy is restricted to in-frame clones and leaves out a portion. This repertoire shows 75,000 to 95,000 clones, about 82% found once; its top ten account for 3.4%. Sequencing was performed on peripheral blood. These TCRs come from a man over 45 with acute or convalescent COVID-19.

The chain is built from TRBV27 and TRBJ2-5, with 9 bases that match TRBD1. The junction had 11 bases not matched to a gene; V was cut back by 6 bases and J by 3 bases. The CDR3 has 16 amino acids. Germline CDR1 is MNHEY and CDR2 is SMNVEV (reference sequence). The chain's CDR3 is CASRLRGTGYEETQYF. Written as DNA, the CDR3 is TGTGCCAGCAGGCTTAGGGGGACAGGGTACGAAGAGACCCAGTACTTC.

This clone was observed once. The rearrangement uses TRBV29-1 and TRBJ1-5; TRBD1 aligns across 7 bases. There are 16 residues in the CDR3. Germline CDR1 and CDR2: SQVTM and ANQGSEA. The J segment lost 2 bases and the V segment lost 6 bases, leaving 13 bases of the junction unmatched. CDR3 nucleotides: TGCAGCGTACTTGAAACGAACAGGGGCGGCAATCAGCCCCAGCATTTT. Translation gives CSVLETNRGGNQPQHF.

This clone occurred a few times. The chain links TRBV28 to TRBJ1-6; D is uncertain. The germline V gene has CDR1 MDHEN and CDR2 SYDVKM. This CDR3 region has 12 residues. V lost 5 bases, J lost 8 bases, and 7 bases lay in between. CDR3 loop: CASSLSYSPLHF. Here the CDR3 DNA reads TGTGCCAGCAGTCTCTCGTATTCACCCCTCCACTTT.

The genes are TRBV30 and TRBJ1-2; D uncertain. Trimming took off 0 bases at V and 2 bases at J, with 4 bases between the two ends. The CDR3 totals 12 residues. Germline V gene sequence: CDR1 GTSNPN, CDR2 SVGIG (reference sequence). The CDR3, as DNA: TGTGCCTGGAGTGTACAGAACTATGGCTACACCTTC. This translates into CAWSVQNYGYTF.

This chain's CDR3 is CASSSSETDTYEQYF. In DNA, the CDR3 is TGTGCCAGCAGCTCATCCGAGACAGACACCTACGAGCAGTACTTC. This sequence joins TRBV5-6 and TRBJ2-7; a possible D gene is TRBD1 (5 bases). CDR1 and CDR2 from the germline V gene are SGHDT and YYEEEE. This CDR3 contains 15 residues. V was clipped by 3 bases and J by 2 bases, with 15 bases between them.

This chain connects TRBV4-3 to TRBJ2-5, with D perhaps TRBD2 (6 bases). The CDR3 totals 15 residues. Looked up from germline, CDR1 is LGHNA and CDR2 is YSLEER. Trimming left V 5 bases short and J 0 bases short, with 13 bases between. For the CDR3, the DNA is TGCGCCAGCAGCTCTCTCCGGGGGAACCAAGAGACCCAGTACTTC. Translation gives CASSSLRGNQETQYF.

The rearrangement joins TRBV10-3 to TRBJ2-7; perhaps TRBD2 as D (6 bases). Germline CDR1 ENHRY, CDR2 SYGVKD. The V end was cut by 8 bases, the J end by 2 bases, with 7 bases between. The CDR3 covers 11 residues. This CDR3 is CAIRGTYEQYF. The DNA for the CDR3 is TGTGCCATCCGCGGGACCTACGAGCAGTACTTC.

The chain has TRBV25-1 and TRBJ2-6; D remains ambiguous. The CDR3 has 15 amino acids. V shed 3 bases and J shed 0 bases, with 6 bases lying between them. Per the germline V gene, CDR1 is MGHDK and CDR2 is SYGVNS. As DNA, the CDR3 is TGTGCCAGCAGTGATAAGAGCTCTGGGGCCAACGTCCTGACTTTC. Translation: CASSDKSSGANVLTF.

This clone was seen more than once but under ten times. The CDR3 sequence is CASSYDRGASTDTQYF. The CDR3, as DNA: TGTGCCAGCAGCTACGACAGGGGAGCTAGCACAGATACGCAGTATTTT. The chain combines TRBV6-5 with TRBJ2-3, with 8 bases matching TRBD1. V lost 6 bases and J lost 0; bases outside the gene matches: 8. The CDR3 runs 16 residues. CDR1 is MNHEY and CDR2 is SVGAGI in the germline V gene.

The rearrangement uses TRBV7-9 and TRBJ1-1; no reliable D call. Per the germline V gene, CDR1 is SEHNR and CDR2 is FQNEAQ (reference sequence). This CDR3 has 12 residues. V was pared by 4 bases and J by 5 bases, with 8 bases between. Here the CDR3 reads CASSSLGTEAFF. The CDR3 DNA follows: TGTGCCAGCAGCTCCCTCGGGACTGAAGCTTTCTTT.

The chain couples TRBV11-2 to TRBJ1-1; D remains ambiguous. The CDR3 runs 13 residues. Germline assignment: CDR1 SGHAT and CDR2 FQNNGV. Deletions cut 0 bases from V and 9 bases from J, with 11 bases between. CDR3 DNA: TGTGCCAGCAGCTTAGATGGGGAGGGCCAAGCTTTCTTT. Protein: CASSLDGEGQAFF.

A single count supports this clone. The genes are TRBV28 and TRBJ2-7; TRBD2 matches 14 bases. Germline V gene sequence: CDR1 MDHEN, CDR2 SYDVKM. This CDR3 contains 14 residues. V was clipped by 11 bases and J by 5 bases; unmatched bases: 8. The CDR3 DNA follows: TGTGCCGCCGGGACTAGCGGGAGATTCAACGAGCAGTACTTC. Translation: CAAGTSGRFNEQYF. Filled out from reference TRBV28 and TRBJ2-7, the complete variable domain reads DVKVTQSSRYLVKRTGEKVFLECVQDMDHENMFWYRQDPGLGLRLIYFSYDVKMKEKGDIPEGYSVSREKKERFSLILESASTNQTSMYLCAAGTSGRFNEQYFGPGTRLTVT.

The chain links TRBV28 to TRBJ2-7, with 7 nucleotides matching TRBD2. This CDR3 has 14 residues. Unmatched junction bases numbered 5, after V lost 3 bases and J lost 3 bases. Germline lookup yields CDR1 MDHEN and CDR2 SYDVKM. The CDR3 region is CASSLRELLYEQYF. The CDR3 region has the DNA TGTGCCAGCAGTTTGCGGGAGCTTCTCTACGAGCAGTACTTC.